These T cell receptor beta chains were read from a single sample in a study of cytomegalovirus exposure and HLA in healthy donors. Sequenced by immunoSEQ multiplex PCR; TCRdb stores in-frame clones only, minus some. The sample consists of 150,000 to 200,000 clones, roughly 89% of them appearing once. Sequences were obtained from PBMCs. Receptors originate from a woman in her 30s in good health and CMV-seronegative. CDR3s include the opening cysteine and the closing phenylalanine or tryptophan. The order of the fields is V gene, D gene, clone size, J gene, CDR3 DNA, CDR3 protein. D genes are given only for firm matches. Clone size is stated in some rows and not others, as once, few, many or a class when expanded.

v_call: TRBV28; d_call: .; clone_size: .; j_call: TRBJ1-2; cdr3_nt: TGTGCCAGCAGCGAGACAGGAAACTATGGCTACACCTTC; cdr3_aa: CASSETGNYGYTF
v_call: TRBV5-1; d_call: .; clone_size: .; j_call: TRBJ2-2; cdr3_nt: TGCGCCAGCAGCTCCAGGGATTCCGGGGAGCTGTTTTTT; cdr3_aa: CASSSRDSGELFF
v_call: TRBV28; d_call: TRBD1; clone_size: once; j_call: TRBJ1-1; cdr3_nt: TGTGCCAGCAGCGATAGGACAGGGGTTGGTACTGAAGCTTTCTTT; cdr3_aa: CASSDRTGVGTEAFF
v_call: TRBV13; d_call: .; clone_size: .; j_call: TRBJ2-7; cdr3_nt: TGTGCCAGCAGCGCCACCAGGGGCATCTCCTACGAGCAGTACTTC; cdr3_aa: CASSATRGISYEQYF
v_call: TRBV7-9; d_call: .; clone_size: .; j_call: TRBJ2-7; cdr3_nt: TGTGCCAGCAGCTTGAGTGGTACCGGGGGAGAGCAGTACTTC; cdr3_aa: CASSLSGTGGEQYF
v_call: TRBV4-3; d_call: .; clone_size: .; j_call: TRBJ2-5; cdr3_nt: TGCGCCAGCAGCCAAGATTTCTCGGGACTCCAAGAGACCCAGTACTTC; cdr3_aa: CASSQDFSGLQETQYF
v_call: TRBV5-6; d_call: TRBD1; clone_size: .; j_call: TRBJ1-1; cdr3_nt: TGTGCCAGCAGCTTGGTCGACAGGGCGGGCACTGAAGCTTTCTTT; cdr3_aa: CASSLVDRAGTEAFF
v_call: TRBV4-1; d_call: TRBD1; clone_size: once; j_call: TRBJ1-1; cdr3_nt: TGCGCCAGCAGCCTTCCGGGACAGTTGAACACTGAAGCTTTCTTT; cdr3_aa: CASSLPGQLNTEAFF
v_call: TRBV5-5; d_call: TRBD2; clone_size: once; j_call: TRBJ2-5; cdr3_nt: TGTGCCAGCAGCTTGGAAGCGGGGGGGCAAGGGGAGACCCAGTACTTC; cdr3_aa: CASSLEAGGQGETQYF
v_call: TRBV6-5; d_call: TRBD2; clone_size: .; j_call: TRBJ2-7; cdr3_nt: TGTGCCAGCAACGCGAGGGCTAGCGGGCGGGGCGAGCAGTACTTC; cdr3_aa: CASNARASGRGEQYF
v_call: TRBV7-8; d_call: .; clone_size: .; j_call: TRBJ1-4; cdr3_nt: TGTGCCAGCAGAAACCGGGGGGTGGCCCATAATGAAAAACTGTTTTTT; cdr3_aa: CASRNRGVAHNEKLFF
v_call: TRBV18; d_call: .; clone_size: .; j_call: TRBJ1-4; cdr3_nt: TGTGCCAGCTCACCCACAGCAACTAATGAAAAACTGTTTTTT; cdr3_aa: CASSPTATNEKLFF
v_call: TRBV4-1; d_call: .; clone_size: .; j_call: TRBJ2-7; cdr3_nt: TGCGCCAGCAGCCAGGCTAGCAATGAGTACTACGAGCAGTACTTC; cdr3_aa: CASSQASNEYYEQYF
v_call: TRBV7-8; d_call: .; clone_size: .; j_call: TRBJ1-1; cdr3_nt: TGTGCCAGCAGCGACCAGTTTGGACACCCCAGGGCTGAAGCTTTCTTT; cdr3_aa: CASSDQFGHPRAEAFF
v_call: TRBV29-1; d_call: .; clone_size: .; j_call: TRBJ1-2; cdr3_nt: TGCAGCGCTCAACCGGGAGCCAAGGAGGGCTACACCTTC; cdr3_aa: CSAQPGAKEGYTF
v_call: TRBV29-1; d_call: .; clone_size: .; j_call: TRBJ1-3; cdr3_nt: TGCAGCGTTGGGGTCCCCGAGGGCTCTGGAAACACCATATATTTT; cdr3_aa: CSVGVPEGSGNTIYF
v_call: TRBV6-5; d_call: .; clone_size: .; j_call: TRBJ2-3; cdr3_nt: TGTGCCAGCAGTTTGGTGGAGACAGATACGCAGTATTTT; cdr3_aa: CASSLVETDTQYF
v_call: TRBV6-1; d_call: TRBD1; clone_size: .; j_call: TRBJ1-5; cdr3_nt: TGTGCCAGCAGTGTCCCGTACAGGGGCTACGATCAGCCCCAGCATTTT; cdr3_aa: CASSVPYRGYDQPQHF
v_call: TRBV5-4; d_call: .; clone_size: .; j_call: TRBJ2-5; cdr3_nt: TGTGCCAGCAGCTACCGGGACTCTCAGCTACAAGAGACCCAGTACTTC; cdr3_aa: CASSYRDSQLQETQYF
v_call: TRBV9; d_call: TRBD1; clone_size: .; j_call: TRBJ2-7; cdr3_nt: TGTGCCAGCAGCGCAACGGGACAGACTGGCGAGCAGTACTTC; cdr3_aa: CASSATGQTGEQYF
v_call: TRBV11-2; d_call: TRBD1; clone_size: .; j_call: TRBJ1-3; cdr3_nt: TGTGCCAGCAGCTCACAGCAGGGGGCAGGAAACACCATATATTTT; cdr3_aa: CASSSQQGAGNTIYF
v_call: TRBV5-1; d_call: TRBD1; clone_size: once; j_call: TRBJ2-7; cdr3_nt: TGCGCCAGCACCGACAGGGGGAACGAGCAGTACTTC; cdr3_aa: CASTDRGNEQYF
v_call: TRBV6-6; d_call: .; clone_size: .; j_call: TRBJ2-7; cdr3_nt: TGTGCCAGCAGTTCGGACAGTTACGAGCAGTACTTC; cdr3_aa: CASSSDSYEQYF
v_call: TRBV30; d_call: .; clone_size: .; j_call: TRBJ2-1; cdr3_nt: TGTGCCTGGAGTGGGGTCTCGACTCACAATGAGCAGTTCTTC; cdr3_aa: CAWSGVSTHNEQFF
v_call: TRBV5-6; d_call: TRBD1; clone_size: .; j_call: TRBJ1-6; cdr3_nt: TGTGCCAGCAGCCTCGAAGCCGGGACAGGGCAGTCACCCCTCCACTTT; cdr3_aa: CASSLEAGTGQSPLHF
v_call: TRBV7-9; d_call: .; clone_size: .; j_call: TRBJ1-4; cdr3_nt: TGTGCCAGCAGCCCCGGGACTGAGGAACTGTTTTTT; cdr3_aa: CASSPGTEELFF
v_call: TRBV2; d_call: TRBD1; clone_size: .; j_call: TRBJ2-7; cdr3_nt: TGTGCCAGCTGCGGGACAGGGGGGGGATACGAGCAGTACTTC; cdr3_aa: CASCGTGGGYEQYF
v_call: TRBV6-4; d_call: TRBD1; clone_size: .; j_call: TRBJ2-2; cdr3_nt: TGTGCCAGCAGTGAGGTCCCGGGACAGACCGGGGAGCTGTTTTTT; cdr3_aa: CASSEVPGQTGELFF
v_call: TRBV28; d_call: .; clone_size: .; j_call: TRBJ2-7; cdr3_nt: TGTGCCAGCAGTTCCCTTTACGAGCAGTACTTC; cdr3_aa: CASSSLYEQYF
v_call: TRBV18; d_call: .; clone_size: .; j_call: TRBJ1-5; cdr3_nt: TGTGCCAGCTCTCCCCAAACAGGATATCAGCCCCAGCATTTT; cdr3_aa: CASSPQTGYQPQHF
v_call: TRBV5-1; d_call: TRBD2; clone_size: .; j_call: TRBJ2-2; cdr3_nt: TGCGCCAGCAGCCAAGGACTAGTTCCGGCCGGGGAGCTGTTTTTT; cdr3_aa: CASSQGLVPAGELFF
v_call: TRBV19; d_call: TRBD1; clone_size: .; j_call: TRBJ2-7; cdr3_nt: TGTGCCAGTAGTTCTTTAGGGACAGCCTCCTACGAGCAGTACTTC; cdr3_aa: CASSSLGTASYEQYF
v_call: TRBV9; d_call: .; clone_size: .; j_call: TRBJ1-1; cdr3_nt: TGTGCCAGCAGCACGGTCGACAGCTTCCGAAACACTGAAGCTTTCTTT; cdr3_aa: CASSTVDSFRNTEAFF
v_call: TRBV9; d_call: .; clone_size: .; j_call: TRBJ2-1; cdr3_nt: TGTGCCAGCAGCGTAGGGCGTGGTGCTAGCCGAAACAATGAGCAGTTCTTC; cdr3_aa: CASSVGRGASRNNEQFF
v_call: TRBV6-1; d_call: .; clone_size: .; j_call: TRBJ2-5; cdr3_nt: TGTGCCAGCAGTGAACTAGAGGGAGTTGCGCTGTACTTC; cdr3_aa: CASSELEGVALYF
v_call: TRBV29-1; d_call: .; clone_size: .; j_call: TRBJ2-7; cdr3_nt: TGCAGCGTCCAGACATTTTACTACGAGCAGTACTTC; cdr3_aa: CSVQTFYYEQYF
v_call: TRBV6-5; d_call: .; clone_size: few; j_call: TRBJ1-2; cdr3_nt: TGTGCCAGCAGTTACTCGAGAGCTGTGAACTATGGCTACACCTTC; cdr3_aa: CASSYSRAVNYGYTF